This T cell receptor (beta chain) was captured by sequencing in a study of CD8+CD57+ T cells in acquired aplastic anemia. Overall study: Sorted CD4+ plus CD8+ cells gave DNA averaging roughly 3 ug.

A note on this clonotype: The target antigen is unknown.

Patients sequenced had flow cytometry evidence of CD8+CD57+ cell expansion. Severe acquired aplastic anemia was present in all patients. Germline V lookup: CDR1 SGHDT, CDR2 YYEEEE. There are 13 residues in the CDR3. V lost 2 bases to trimming and J lost 5 bases, with 9 bases between them. Findings and limits, study-wide: It was found that approximately 29 CD8+ CDR3 sequences were shared between patients and controls.

TCR beta VDJ combinations and CDR3 sequences were profiled from genomic DNA. TCRdb analysed the reads with MiXCR anew, one entry per CDR3 protein. The profile shows around 190,000 distinct CDR3 sequences, about 44% of them singletons. The sequence was obtained from a human donor with aplastic anemia. The V gene is TRBV5-6, the J gene TRBJ2-3; D not resolved. The sample comprised sorted CD4+, CD8+, or CD8+CD57+ T cells (not recorded which) from PBMCs. The CDR3: CASSFYFQDTQYF. The CDR3 DNA reads as TGTGCCAGCAGCTTTTACTTTCAAGATACGCAGTATTTT.